Listed here are 20 T cell receptor beta chains from one sample, sequenced in a study of cytomegalovirus exposure and HLA in healthy donors. PCR employed 60 Vbeta and 13 Jbeta primers. The method was immunoSEQ multiplex PCR; TCRdb's version includes in-frame clones alone and lacks a portion of them. The repertoire table contains fewer than 200,000 clones. Sequenced sample: PBMCs. These receptors were collected from a woman aged 55 to 70 in good health and CMV-seronegative.

The chain joins TRBV19 to TRBJ2-7, with D maybe TRBD2 (5 bases). The V and J ends lost 7 bases and 3 bases respectively, with 16 bases between them. CDR3 length equals 14 residues. Germline V gives CDR1 LNHDA, CDR2 SQIVND (reference sequence). This chain's CDR3 is CASKDLTEDYEQYF. Here the CDR3 DNA reads TGTGCCAGTAAGGACTTAACGGAGGACTACGAGCAGTACTTC.

As regards this clone: At one end, the junction sequence differs from germline, possibly due to a read error. The V call is TRBV15, the J call TRBJ2-7; TRBD2 is a possible D gene (5 bases). CDR1 is LNHNV, CDR2 YYDKDF, per germline (reference sequence). The CDR3 consists of 15 residues. This chain's CDR3 is CATSRDDDRGSLARF. Written as DNA, the CDR3 is TGTGCCACCAGCAGAGATGACGATCGGGGATCGTTGGCACGCTTC.

The chain links TRBV6-6 to TRBJ1-5; 10 bases are a match to TRBD1. The CDR3 contains 15 residues. Trimming took 6 bases from V and 3 from J; bases not matched to a gene: 5. CDR1 MNHNY and CDR2 SVGAGI come from the germline V gene (reference sequence). CDR3 sequence: CASRTGQGHNQPQHF. CDR3 DNA sequence: TGTGCCAGCAGAACGGGACAGGGGCACAATCAGCCCCAGCATTTT.

The gene calls are TRBV7-3 and TRBJ1-6; unclear D gene. CDR1 is SGHTA, CDR2 FQGTGA, per germline. V gave up 1 base and J gave up 6 bases, with 7 bases separating them. This CDR3 contains 14 residues. CDR3: CASSLRQANSPLHF. As DNA, the CDR3 is TGTGCCAGCAGCTTAAGGCAGGCTAATTCACCCCTCCACTTT.

The rearrangement uses TRBV14 and TRBJ1-3; D ambiguous. Germline assignment: CDR1 SGHDN and CDR2 FVKESK. This CDR3 is 12 amino acids long. With 4 bases removed from V and 9 bases from J, the gap between germline ends came to 10 bases. CDR3 in amino acids: CASSPDRGTIYF. The CDR3 nucleotides are TGTGCCAGCAGCCCAGACCGAGGCACCATATATTTT.

The chain uses TRBV5-5 and TRBJ2-1; a possible D gene is TRBD2 (7 bases). Germline V lookup: CDR1 SGHKS, CDR2 YYEKEE (reference sequence). V was clipped by 0 bases and J by 5 bases, with 15 bases between them. This CDR3 is 16 amino acids long. The CDR3 DNA sequence: TGTGCCAGCAGCTTGGTGGGCCGGGGGGCCAACAATGAGCAGTTCTTC. It encodes CASSLVGRGANNEQFF.

The J gene is TRBJ1-1, the V gene TRBV7-6; D is undetermined. V lost 2 bases to trimming and J lost 1 base, with 8 bases between them. There are 14 residues in the CDR3. The V gene's germline CDR1 is SGHVS and CDR2 FNYEAQ. This CDR3 is CASSLTSGNTEAFF. DNA for the CDR3: TGTGCCAGCAGCTTAACCTCAGGGAACACTGAAGCTTTCTTT. The full variable domain, in which reference TRBV7-6 and TRBJ1-1 provide the parts outside the CDR3, is GAGVSQSPRYKVTKRGQDVALRCDPISGHVSLYWYRQALGQGPEFLTYFNYEAQQDKSGLPNDRFSAERPEGSISTLTIQRTEQRDSAMYRCASSLTSGNTEAFFGQGTRLTVV.

The rearrangement uses TRBV9 and TRBJ1-5; possible D gene TRBD1, 5 bases. The germline V and J ends were trimmed by 7 bases and 5 bases, with 19 bases remaining between them. The CDR3 is 15 residues long. Germline lookup yields CDR1 SGDLS and CDR2 YYNGEE. This CDR3 is CASGNSGGLDQPQHF. The CDR3 DNA follows: TGTGCCAGCGGAAATAGTGGGGGGTTAGATCAGCCCCAGCATTTT.

This chain joins TRBV9 and TRBJ1-4, with D perhaps matching TRBD1 (6 bases). The CDR3 sequence is 15 residues long. The V end was cut by 3 bases, the J end by 0 bases, with 9 bases between. Germline lookup yields CDR1 SGDLS and CDR2 YYNGEE. CDR3 sequence reads: CASSGEGATNEKLFF. The DNA of the CDR3 is TGTGCCAGCAGCGGAGAGGGGGCAACTAATGAAAAACTGTTTTTT.

V usage is TRBV10-1 and J usage is TRBJ2-2, with TRBD2 identical over 11 bases. Germline-derived CDR1 and CDR2 are WNHNN and SYGVQD (reference sequence). The CDR3 runs to 16 residues. The junction had 6 bases not matched to a gene; V was cut back by 7 bases and J by 2 bases. CDR3 loop: CASTTLAGVNTGELFF. For the CDR3, the DNA is TGCGCCAGCACGACACTAGCGGGGGTAAACACCGGGGAGCTGTTTTTT.

This chain uses TRBV6-6 with TRBJ1-6, with D possibly TRBD1 on 6 matching bases. Trimming cost V 6 bases and J 7 bases, with 19 bases left between them. Germline lookup yields CDR1 MNHNY and CDR2 SVGAGI (reference sequence). This CDR3 is 16 amino acids long. CDR3 nucleotides: TGTGCCAGCAGCCACCGGTGGGGGCGAGGGAATTCACCCCTCCACTTT. Translated: CASSHRWGRGNSPLHF.

The chain uses TRBV29-1 and TRBJ1-4; 7 nucleotides align to TRBD1. The CDR3 is 14 amino acids. Germline V gene data show CDR1 as SQVTM and CDR2 as ANQGSEA. Germline trimming cut 3 bases from V and 3 bases from J; bases unmatched to any gene: 4. CDR3 nucleotide sequence: TGCAGCGTTGATGTTAGGGGGCCTAATGAAAAACTGTTTTTT. Translated: CSVDVRGPNEKLFF.

This chain joins TRBV15 and TRBJ1-4, with D unclear. CDR1 LNHNV and CDR2 YYDKDF come from the germline V gene (reference sequence). The CDR3 runs to 18 residues. The V end lost 0 bases, the J end lost 2 bases, and 16 bases lay between the germline ends. Written as DNA, the CDR3 is TGTGCCACCAGCAGAGATCCCCGGGCACGGACTACTAATGAAAAACTGTTTTTT. Translating it yields CATSRDPRARTTNEKLFF.

The V call is TRBV5-1, the J call TRBJ1-1, with D possibly being TRBD1 (6 bases). Germline V lookup: CDR1 SGHRS, CDR2 YFSETQ. The V and J ends lost 0 bases and 7 bases respectively, with 19 bases between them. The CDR3 extends over 16 amino acids. CDR3 nucleotides: TGCGCCAGCAGCTTGGTTCCGACAACCCAAGGGGGTGAAGCTTTCTTT. It codes for CASSLVPTTQGGEAFF.

V is TRBV11-2 and J is TRBJ1-1, with D unresolved. CDR3 length: 13 residues. The germline CDR1 and CDR2 sequences are SGHAT and FQNNGV. Trimming left V 2 bases short and J 3 bases short, with 7 bases between. In nucleotides, the CDR3 is TGTGCCAGCAGCTTACTCCCTGACACTGAAGCTTTCTTT. This translates into CASSLLPDTEAFF. Based on the CDR3 plus reference TRBV11-2 and TRBJ1-1, the full variable domain is EAGVAQSPRYKIIEKRQSVAFWCNPISGHATLYWYQQILGQGPKLLIQFQNNGVVDDSQLPKDRFSAERLKGVDSTLKIQPAKLEDSAVYLCASSLLPDTEAFFGQGTRLTVV.

The rearrangement joins TRBV19 to TRBJ2-2; D is unresolved. The length of the CDR3 is 13 residues. The ends were cut back, 5 bases at V and 4 bases at J, with 8 bases in the middle. CDR1 is LNHDA and CDR2 is SQIVND in the germline V gene (reference sequence). The DNA of the CDR3 is TGTGCCAGTAGTCCCTCAGTCACCGGGGAGCTGTTTTTT. This translates into CASSPSVTGELFF.

The V and J genes are TRBV5-1 and TRBJ2-1, with 8 bases matching TRBD2. The V and J ends lost 3 bases and 7 bases, in that order; junction bases with no gene match: 6. The length of the CDR3 is 14 residues. Germline V gene data show CDR1 as SGHRS and CDR2 as YFSETQ. CDR3 sequence: CASSSGGSENEQFF. The DNA of the CDR3 is TGCGCCAGCAGCTCGGGGGGGTCCGAGAATGAGCAGTTCTTC. The entire variable domain, with the rest obtained from reference TRBV5-1 and TRBJ2-1, is as follows: KAGVTQTPRYLIKTRGQQVTLSCSPISGHRSVSWYQQTPGQGLQFLFEYFSETQRNKGNFPGRFSGRQFSNSRSEMNVSTLELGDSALYLCASSSGGSENEQFFGPGTRLTVL.

The rearrangement links TRBV29-1 to TRBJ1-1; D unclear. Per germline, CDR1 SQVTM and CDR2 ANQGSEA. V was clipped by 4 bases and J by 0 bases, with 15 bases between them. The CDR3 covers 15 residues. The CDR3 is CSVGGGTGMNTEAFF. DNA for the CDR3: TGCAGCGTTGGGGGAGGCACTGGAATGAACACTGAAGCTTTCTTT.

On this clone: This sample also contains other DNA sequences that code for the same CDR3. The gene calls are TRBV5-1 and TRBJ1-1, with TRBD1 matching 7 bases. After removal of 1 base from V and 3 bases from J, the junction contained 0 bases not matched to a gene. Germline values: CDR1 SGHRS, CDR2 YFSETQ. This CDR3 comprises 13 residues. In DNA form, the CDR3 reads TGCGCCAGCAGCTTGACAGGGGACACTGAAGCTTTCTTT. Translation gives CASSLTGDTEAFF.

This chain joins TRBV4-3 and TRBJ2-7, with D perhaps matching TRBD1 (7 bases). V was pared by 0 bases and J by 3 bases, with 15 bases between. CDR1 and CDR2 from the germline V gene are LGHNA and YSLEER. The CDR3 spans 16 residues. CDR3 loop: CASSQEWAGGYYEQYF. The DNA for the CDR3 is TGCGCCAGCAGCCAAGAATGGGCAGGGGGGTACTACGAGCAGTACTTC.